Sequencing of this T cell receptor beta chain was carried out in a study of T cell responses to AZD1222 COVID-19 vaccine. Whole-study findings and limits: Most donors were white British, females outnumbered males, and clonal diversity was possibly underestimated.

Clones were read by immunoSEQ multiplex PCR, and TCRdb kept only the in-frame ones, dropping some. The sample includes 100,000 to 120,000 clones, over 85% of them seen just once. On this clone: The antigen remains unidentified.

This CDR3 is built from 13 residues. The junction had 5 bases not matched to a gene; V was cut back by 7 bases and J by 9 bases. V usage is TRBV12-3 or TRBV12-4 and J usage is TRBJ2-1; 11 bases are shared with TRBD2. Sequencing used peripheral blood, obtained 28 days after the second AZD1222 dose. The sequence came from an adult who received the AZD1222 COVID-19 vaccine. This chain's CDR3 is CASISGGASEQFF. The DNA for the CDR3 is TGTGCCAGCATTAGCGGGGGGGCCTCTGAGCAGTTCTTC.